This T cell receptor beta chain is from a study of CD8 T cells in ankylosing spondylitis. Study results and limitations: Made up of about eight highly homologous variants, a TCR beta motif appeared characteristic of ankylosing spondylitis blood. Significantly higher representation of disease-linked clones was reported for matched ankylosing spondylitis synovial fluid. A CD8+ phenotype characterized the disease-linked clones, which were relatively rare in peripheral blood. Past research had described some motif variants in reactive arthritis synovial fluid and blood.

CDR1 and CDR2 from the germline V gene are SNHLY and FYNNEI. With V trimmed by 6 bases and J by 0 bases, 5 bases remained unmatched. The CDR3 has 14 amino acids. With molecular barcodes, quantitative 5'-RACE was used to make the TCR beta libraries. Each CDR3 protein gets one entry after TCRdb re-called the 5' RACE reads with MiXCR. This table holds almost 400,000 distinct CDR3 sequences, more than 20% found once. A remark on this clonotype: The antigen is undetermined.

Sequencing was performed on blood, either unsorted or a sorted T cell fraction (not recorded which). The sequence derives from a male donor with ankylosing spondylitis. The chain links TRBV2 to TRBJ2-7, with 7 bases aligning to TRBD1. Written as DNA, the CDR3 is TGTGCCAGCAGGTCACAGGGGTTCTCCTACGAGCAGTACTTC. Its translation: CASRSQGFSYEQYF.